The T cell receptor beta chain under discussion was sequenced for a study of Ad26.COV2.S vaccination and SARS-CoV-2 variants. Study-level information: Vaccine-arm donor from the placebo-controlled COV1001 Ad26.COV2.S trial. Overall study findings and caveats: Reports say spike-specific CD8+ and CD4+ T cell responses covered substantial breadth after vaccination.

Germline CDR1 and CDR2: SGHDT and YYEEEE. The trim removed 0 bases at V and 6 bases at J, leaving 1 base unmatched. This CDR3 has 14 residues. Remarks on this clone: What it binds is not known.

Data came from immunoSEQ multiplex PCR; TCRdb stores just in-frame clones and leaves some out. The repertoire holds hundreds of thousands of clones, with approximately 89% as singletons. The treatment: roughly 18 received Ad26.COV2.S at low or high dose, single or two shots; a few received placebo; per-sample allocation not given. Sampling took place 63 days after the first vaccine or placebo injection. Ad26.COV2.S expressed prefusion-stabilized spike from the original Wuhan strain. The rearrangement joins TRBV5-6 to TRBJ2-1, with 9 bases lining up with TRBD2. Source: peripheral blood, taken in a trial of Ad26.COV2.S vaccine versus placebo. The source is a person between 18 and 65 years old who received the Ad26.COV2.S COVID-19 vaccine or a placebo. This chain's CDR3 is CASSLGLAVNEQFF. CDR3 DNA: TGTGCCAGCAGCTTGGGACTAGCGGTCAATGAGCAGTTCTTC.